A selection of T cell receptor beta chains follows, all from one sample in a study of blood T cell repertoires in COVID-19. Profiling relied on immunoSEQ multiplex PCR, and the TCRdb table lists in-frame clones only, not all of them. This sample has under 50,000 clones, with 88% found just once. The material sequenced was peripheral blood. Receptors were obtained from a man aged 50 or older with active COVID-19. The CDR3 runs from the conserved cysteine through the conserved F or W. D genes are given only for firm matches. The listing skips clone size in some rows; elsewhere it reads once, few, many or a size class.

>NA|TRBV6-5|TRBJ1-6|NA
TGTGCCAGCAGACGCGGGGACGGACTAAATTCACCCCTCCACTTT
CASRRGDGLNSPLHF
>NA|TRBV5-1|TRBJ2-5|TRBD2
TGCGCCAGCAGCCCCGGACTAGCGGGGGCCTCAGAGGGAGAGACCCAGTACTTC
CASSPGLAGASEGETQYF
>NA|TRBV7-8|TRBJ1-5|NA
TGTGCCAGCAGCTCCAGGGTCCCCCCGCCCCAGCATTTT
CASSSRVPPPQHF
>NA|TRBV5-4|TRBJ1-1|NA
TGTGCCAGCACTGACATCGAGCAGAACACTGAAGCTTTCTTT
CASTDIEQNTEAFF
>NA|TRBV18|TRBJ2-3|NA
TGTGCCAGCTCGTCTAGCACAGATACGCAGTATTTT
CASSSSTDTQYF
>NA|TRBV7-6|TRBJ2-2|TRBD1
TGTGCCAGCAGTACCGGGACAGCACTTACCGGGGAGCTGTTTTTT
CASSTGTALTGELFF
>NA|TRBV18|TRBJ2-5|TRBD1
TGTGCCAGCTCACCCCGAGCCGGGACAGGGGGCAGAGAGACCCAGTACTTC
CASSPRAGTGGRETQYF
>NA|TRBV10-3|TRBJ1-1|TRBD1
TGTGCCATCAGCGGAAGGGACAGGGGGGGGACTGAAGCTTTCTTT
CAISGRDRGGTEAFF
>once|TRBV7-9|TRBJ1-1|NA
TGTGCCAGCAGCCCCCCAGGGAGGGATGCTTTCTTT
CASSPPGRDAFF
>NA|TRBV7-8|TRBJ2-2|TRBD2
TGTGCCAGCATCGCGGGAGACCGGGAGCTGTTTTTT
CASIAGDRELFF
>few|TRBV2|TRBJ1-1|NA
TGTGCCAGCAGTGAACGGAGGGACGGTCGTGAAGCTTTCTTT
CASSERRDGREAFF
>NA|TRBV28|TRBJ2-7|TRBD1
TGTGCCAGCAGTCCCCAACAGGGGAGCTCCTACGAGCAGTACTTC
CASSPQQGSSYEQYF
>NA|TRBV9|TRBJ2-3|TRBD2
TGTGCCAGCAGCGCCTGGACTAGCGGGAGCACAGATACGCAGTATTTT
CASSAWTSGSTDTQYF
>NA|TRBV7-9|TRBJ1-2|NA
TGTGCCAGCAGCTTGGGGCAGCACTATGGCTACACCTTC
CASSLGQHYGYTF
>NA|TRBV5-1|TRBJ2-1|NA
TGCGCCAGCAGCTTGGGGGGAGTTGGATACAATGAGCAGTTCTTC
CASSLGGVGYNEQFF
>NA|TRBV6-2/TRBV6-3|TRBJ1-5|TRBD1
TGTGCCAGCAGTTACTCTGGGACAGCCTTTAGCAATCAGCCCCAGCATTTT
CASSYSGTAFSNQPQHF
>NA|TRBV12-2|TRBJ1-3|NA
TGTGCAAGTCGCTTAGCGGCTCCTTCCCACTCTGGAAACACCATATATTTT
CASRLAAPSHSGNTIYF
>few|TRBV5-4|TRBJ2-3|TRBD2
TGTGCCAGCAGCAGAAGGGGGACTAGCGGGGGAGATACGCAGTATTTT
CASSRRGTSGGDTQYF
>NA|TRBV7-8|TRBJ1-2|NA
TGTGCCAGCAGCTTAGGCGCGCGCTCCGGCTATGGCTACACCTTC
CASSLGARSGYGYTF
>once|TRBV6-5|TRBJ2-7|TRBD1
TGTGCCAGCAGGAGGGGACAGCTCTACTCCTACGAGCAGTACTTC
CASRRGQLYSYEQYF
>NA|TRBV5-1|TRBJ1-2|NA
TGCGCCAGCAGCTTGGCGGCGGGGCCTAACTATGGCTACACCTTC
CASSLAAGPNYGYTF
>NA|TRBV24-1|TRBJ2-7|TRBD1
TGTGCCACCAGTGAAAGTAGGGGCGGGACAGGGGGCATATACGAGCAGTACTTC
CATSESRGGTGGIYEQYF
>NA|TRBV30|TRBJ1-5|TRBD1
TGTGCCTGGACCCCCCGGGACAGGGGGGCTCAGCCCCAGCATTTT
CAWTPRDRGAQPQHF
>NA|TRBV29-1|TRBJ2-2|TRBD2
TGCAGCGTTGGGACTAGCGGGAGTTCAGCCGGGGAGCTGTTTTTT
CSVGTSGSSAGELFF
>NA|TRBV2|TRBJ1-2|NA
TGTGCCAGCGTCAGGGGAACCTATGGCTACACCTTC
CASVRGTYGYTF
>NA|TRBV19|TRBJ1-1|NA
TGTGCCAGTAGTATAGTAGTGGGGTGGGAGGGAGTGGCCACTGAAGCTTTCTTT
CASSIVVGWEGVATEAFF
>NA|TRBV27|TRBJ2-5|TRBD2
TGTGCCAGCAGTTTAGGACTAGCGTTAGAGACCCAGTACTTC
CASSLGLALETQYF
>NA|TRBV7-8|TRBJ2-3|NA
TGTGCCAGCAGCTTAGGAGCGTTCGATACGCAGTATTTT
CASSLGAFDTQYF
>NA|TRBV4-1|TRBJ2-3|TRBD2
TGCGCCAGCAGCCCCGGACTAGCGGGGGGCTCCTCTGGGAATACGCAGTATTTT
CASSPGLAGGSSGNTQYF
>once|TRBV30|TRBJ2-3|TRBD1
TGTGCCTGGAGGGGGACAGGGGACCCAGATACGCAGTATTTT
CAWRGTGDPDTQYF
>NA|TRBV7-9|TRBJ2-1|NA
TGTGCCACCGGTTCCGGGTGGAGCTCCTACAATGAGCAGTTCTTC
CATGSGWSSYNEQFF
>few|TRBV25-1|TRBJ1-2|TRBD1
TGTGCCAGCAGTTCCCGGACAGGATCCTATGGCTACACCTTC
CASSSRTGSYGYTF
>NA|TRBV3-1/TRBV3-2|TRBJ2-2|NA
TGTGCCAGCAGCCCCCAGGCCACCGGGGAGCTGTTTTTT
CASSPQATGELFF
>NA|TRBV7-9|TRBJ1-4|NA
TGTGCCAGCAGCATCAGACAGGTCCGTAATGAAAAACTGTTTTTT
CASSIRQVRNEKLFF
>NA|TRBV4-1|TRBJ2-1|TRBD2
TGCGCCAGCAGCCAAGATCGATTGGTAGCGGGAGGGCCCAATGAGCAGTTCTTC
CASSQDRLVAGGPNEQFF
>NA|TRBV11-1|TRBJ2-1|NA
TGTGCCAGCAGCCCGTCCGGTAACCGGAATGAGCAGTTCTTC
CASSPSGNRNEQFF
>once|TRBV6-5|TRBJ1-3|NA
TGTGCCAGCGCAGAAATTTTCCGCTCTGGAAACACCATATATTTT
CASAEIFRSGNTIYF
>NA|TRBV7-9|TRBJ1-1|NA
TGTGCCAGCAGCCTCGGGGGAGTTATGAACACTGAAGCTTTCTTT
CASSLGGVMNTEAFF
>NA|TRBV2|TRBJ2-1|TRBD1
TGTGCCAGCAGTACTGACAGGGGGTCCTACAATGAGCAGTTCTTC
CASSTDRGSYNEQFF
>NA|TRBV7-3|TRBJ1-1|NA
TGTGCCAGCAGACTATTAACTAACACTGAAGCTTTCTTT
CASRLLTNTEAFF
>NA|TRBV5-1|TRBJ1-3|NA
TGCGCCAGCAGCAAACCCGCGGGAAACTCTGGAAACACCATATATTTT
CASSKPAGNSGNTIYF
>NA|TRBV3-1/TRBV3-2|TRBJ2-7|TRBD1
TGTGCCAGCAGTCCCCAAGGGGGCGGGTTAGGGTGGCAGTACTTC
CASSPQGGGLGWQYF
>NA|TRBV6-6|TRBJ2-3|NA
TGTGCCAGCAGTCTCCCCCGCGGGAACACAGATACGCAGTATTTT
CASSLPRGNTDTQYF
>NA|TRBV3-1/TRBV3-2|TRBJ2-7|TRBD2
TGTGCCAGCAGTTGGAGCGGGGGGGCGAGCGAGCAGTACTTC
CASSWSGGASEQYF
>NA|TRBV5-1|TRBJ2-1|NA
TGCGCCAGCAGCTTGGCTAGCGAGGATAATGAGCAGTTCTTC
CASSLASEDNEQFF
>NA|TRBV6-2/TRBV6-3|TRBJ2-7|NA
TGTGCCAGCAGTTACCTAGGACAGAGCTCCTACGAGCAGTACTTC
CASSYLGQSSYEQYF
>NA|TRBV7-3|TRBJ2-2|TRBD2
TGTGCCAGCAGCCTGAGCGGGAATAGCGGGGAGCTGTTTTTT
CASSLSGNSGELFF
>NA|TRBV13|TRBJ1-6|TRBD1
TGTGCCAGCAGCTGGACAGGGGAGTCACCCCTCCACTTT
CASSWTGESPLHF